What follows are 4 T cell receptor beta chains derived from one specimen sequenced in a study of regulatory T cells in long-lasting Graves disease. Library construction for TCR beta used iRepertoire HTBI primers and Arm-PCR of CDR3 regions. TCRdb recomputed calls from the multiplex PCR reads with MiXCR, one row per CDR3 protein. The sample includes around 480,000 distinct CDR3 sequences, around 15% seen only once; the top ten take 12%. This sample's time point: newly diagnosed GD, antithyroid drugs for less than 3 months. The authors made the TCR library using RNA they extracted from PBMCs. In addition, the sample was reused for a study of T cells in Graves' hyperthyroidism and ophthalmopathy.

Source: peripheral blood mononuclear cells (PBMCs), taken at new diagnosis, from a patient treated with antithyroid drugs. Receptors originate from a man aged 40-49 years with Graves disease.

This clonotype has more than one count but fewer than ten. The gene calls are TRBV19 and TRBJ1-5, with no clear D. The CDR3 is 15 amino acids. Looked up from germline, CDR1 is LNHDA and CDR2 is SQIVND (reference sequence). V was cut by 7 bases and J by 3 bases, with 16 bases left in between. CDR3 region: CASTPDGELNQPQHF. The CDR3 DNA reads as TGTGCCAGTACCCCGGACGGAGAACTCAATCAGCCCCAGCATTTT.

This clonotype was detected only a few times. This may arise from a read error, as a much more abundant clone is one base away. The chain links TRBV2 to TRBJ2-2, with 7 bases aligning to TRBD1. Germline CDR1 and CDR2: SNHLY and FYNNEI. The J segment lost 0 bases and the V segment lost 11 bases, leaving 6 bases of the junction unmatched. The CDR3 consists of 14 residues. CDR3 coding DNA: TGTGCCGGCACAGGGACAGCGAACACCGGGGAGCTGTTTTTT. Protein product: CAGTGTANTGELFF.

The rearrangement uses TRBV20-1 and TRBJ2-1, with 13 nucleotides matching TRBD2. The CDR3 loop spans 16 amino acids. Germline-derived CDR1 and CDR2 are DFQATT and SNEGSKA (reference sequence). J gave up 3 bases and V 3 bases, and 5 bases lay outside the gene matches. CDR3 sequence (DNA): TGCAGTGCTAGGGGACTAGCGGGGCCCTACTACAATGAGCAGTTCTTC. This encodes CSARGLAGPYYNEQFF.

This clonotype was counted ten times or more. Relative to the germline gene, one junction end is altered; a read error may explain this. This rearrangement joins TRBV5-1 to TRBJ1-2; D is ambiguous. The CDR3 consists of 12 residues. Per germline, CDR1 SGHRS and CDR2 YFSETQ. The DNA of the CDR3 is TGTGCCAGCAGCTTAGTTGGGGATGGCTACACCTTC. Encoded protein: CASSLVGDGYTF. Based on the CDR3 plus reference TRBV5-1 and TRBJ1-2, the full variable domain is KAGVTQTPRYLIKTRGQQVTLSCSPISGHRSVSWYQQTPGQGLQFLFEYFSETQRNKGNFPGRFSGRQFSNSRSEMNVSTLELGDSALYLCASSLVGDGYTFGSGTRLTVV.